The 19 T cell receptor beta chains listed next were all sequenced from one sample in a study of blood T cell repertoires in COVID-19. Using immunoSEQ multiplex PCR, the repertoire was profiled, and TCRdb retains in-frame clones only, with some absent. The sample yields about 52,000 clones, 82% seen once. The sample was peripheral blood. Receptors were obtained from a man of 80 years or more with COVID-19, enrolled during active disease.

The V call is TRBV6-5, the J call TRBJ1-5; the match to TRBD1 covers 8 bases. In germline, CDR1 is MNHEY, CDR2 SVGAGI. The CDR3 has 15 amino acids. Unmatched junction bases numbered 7, after V lost 7 bases and J lost 2 bases. The CDR3, as DNA: TGTGCCAGCACCGACAGGGGTGGGGGCAATCAGCCCCAGCATTTT. Protein product: CASTDRGGGNQPQHF.

The rearrangement links TRBV10-1 to TRBJ2-1; TRBD2 might be the D (5 bases). There are 16 residues in the CDR3. V shed 4 bases and J shed 3 bases, with 16 bases lying between them. CDR1 is WNHNN and CDR2 is SYGVQD in the germline V gene (reference sequence). CDR3 in amino acids: CASSAGRENRYNEQFF. Here the CDR3 DNA reads TGCGCCAGCAGTGCTGGAAGGGAGAATCGCTACAATGAGCAGTTCTTC.

The rearrangement links TRBV4-3 to TRBJ2-5; maybe TRBD2 (5 bases). Per the germline V gene, CDR1 is LGHNA and CDR2 is YSLEER. The CDR3 consists of 13 residues. Trimming removed 4 bases from V and 7 bases from J, with 13 bases in between. CDR3 residues: CASSLGRRGTQYF. In DNA form, the CDR3 reads TGCGCCAGCAGCCTTGGGCGTCGGGGGACCCAGTACTTC.

The chain uses TRBV18 and TRBJ1-4, with 7 bases that match TRBD1. CDR1 is KGHSH and CDR2 is LQKENI in the germline V gene. The trim removed 4 bases at V and 4 bases at J, leaving 6 bases unmatched. The CDR3 is 15 amino acids. The CDR3 bases are TGTGCCAGCTCACGCGGGACAGCGCTTAATGAAAAACTGTTTTTT. This encodes CASSRGTALNEKLFF.

This clone was counted a single time. The chain joins TRBV4-1 to TRBJ2-1; TRBD1 matches 9 bases. The CDR3 totals 15 residues. Germline values: CDR1 MGHRA, CDR2 YSYEKL. The V gene end was trimmed by 2 bases and the J gene end by 7 bases; junction bases not matched to a gene: 6. The CDR3 bases are TGCGCCAGCAGCCAACCGAGGGGGACAGGGAATGAGCAGTTCTTC. Its translation is CASSQPRGTGNEQFF.

This chain links TRBV9 with TRBJ2-7, with 7 bases matching TRBD1. Germline loops: CDR1 SGDLS, CDR2 YYNGEE. The CDR3 covers 14 residues. Germline trimming cut 1 base from V and 5 bases from J; bases unmatched to any gene: 6. Here the CDR3 reads CASSVTGAKNEQYF. As DNA, the CDR3 is TGTGCCAGCAGCGTAACAGGGGCGAAGAACGAGCAGTACTTC.

This chain uses TRBV6-5 with TRBJ1-6; 9 bases agree with TRBD1. The germline V gene encodes CDR1 MNHEY and CDR2 SVGAGI. The V segment lost 4 bases and the J segment 7 bases; nucleotides outside the gene matches: 2. The CDR3 is 14 residues long. CDR3 nucleotides: TGTGCCAGCAGTTGGACAGGGGCCAATTCACCCCTCCACTTT. It translates to CASSWTGANSPLHF.

J is TRBJ1-1 and V is TRBV7-3; 7 bases line up with TRBD1. Germline CDR1 reads SGHTA; CDR2 reads FQGTGA. The CDR3 totals 14 residues. The junction had 6 bases not matched to a gene; V was cut back by 8 bases and J by 0 bases. The CDR3 nucleotides read TGTGCCAGCCTTCAGGGGGGCATGAACACTGAAGCTTTCTTT. Translating it yields CASLQGGMNTEAFF.

The chain uses TRBV5-5 and TRBJ2-5; tentative D call: TRBD2 (6 bases). CDR3 length equals 13 residues. Germline loops: CDR1 SGHKS, CDR2 YYEKEE (reference sequence). The V gene lost 4 bases and the J gene lost 9 bases, with 16 bases spanning the gap. The DNA for the CDR3 is TGTGCCAGCAGCGGAGGGTCCCAAGGGGCCCAGTACTTC. Amino acids: CASSGGSQGAQYF.

The V call is TRBV5-1, the J call TRBJ2-1, with 8 positions matching TRBD2. CDR3 length: 17 residues. Trimming took 2 bases from V and 7 from J; bases not matched to a gene: 14. Germline CDR1 SGHRS, CDR2 YFSETQ. The CDR3 region has the DNA TGCGCCAGCAGCTTAGGTTTGAGCGGGGGCAGGTGGAATGAGCAGTTCTTC. Translation gives CASSLGLSGGRWNEQFF.

The V call is TRBV7-2, the J call TRBJ1-5; no firm D call. Germline V lookup: CDR1 SGHTA, CDR2 FQGNSA. This CDR3 is 14 amino acids long. The V and J ends lost 2 bases and 1 base respectively, with 6 bases between them. The CDR3 DNA follows: TGTGCCAGCAGCTTACGGGTGAGCAATCAGCCCCAGCATTTT. Its translation is CASSLRVSNQPQHF.

The chain uses TRBV30 and TRBJ2-2, with a possible D match to TRBD1 (6 bases). The V end was cut by 3 bases, the J end by 6 bases, with 11 bases between. CDR3 size: 13 residues. CDR1 is GTSNPN, CDR2 SVGIG, per germline (reference sequence). The CDR3 sequence: CAWRDSRAGELFF. Here the CDR3 DNA reads TGTGCCTGGAGGGACAGCCGAGCCGGGGAGCTGTTTTTT. The whole variable domain, filled in from reference TRBV30 and TRBJ2-2, reads SQTIHQWPATLVQPVGSPLSLECTVEGTSNPNLYWYRQAAGRGLQLLFYSVGIGQISSEVPQNLSASRPQDRQFILSSKKLLLSDSGFYLCAWRDSRAGELFFGEGSRLTVL.

The chain combines TRBV4-1 with TRBJ1-3; 9 bases are shared with TRBD1. The length of the CDR3 is 17 residues. In germline, CDR1 is MGHRA, CDR2 YSYEKL. Trimming cost V 2 bases and J 4 bases; bases outside gene matches: 9. The CDR3 region has the DNA TGCGCCAGCAGCCAAACCCCGACAGGGGGTACCGGAAACACCATATATTTT. It codes for CASSQTPTGGTGNTIYF.

Points on this clone: Here the CDR3 omits its conserved ending phenylalanine or tryptophan, so a read error is the likely source. The chain carries TRBV18 and TRBJ1-2; D is undetermined. CDR1 and CDR2 (germline): KGHSH, LQKENI. Trimming cost V 2 bases and J 0 bases, with 4 bases left between them. CDR3 length equals 13 residues. The CDR3 sequence is CASSPETNYGYTL. In nucleotides, the CDR3 is TGTGCCAGCTCACCAGAAACTAACTATGGCTACACCCTC.

The rearrangement uses TRBV13 and TRBJ1-1; tentatively, D is TRBD1 (6 bases). The CDR3 spans 15 residues. The V gene lost 5 bases and the J gene lost 4 bases, with 17 bases spanning the gap. Germline CDR1 and CDR2: PRHDT and FYEKMQ (reference sequence). CDR3 region: CASSPSRGRSTEAFF. In nucleotides, the CDR3 is TGTGCCAGCAGCCCCTCCAGGGGTAGGAGCACTGAAGCTTTCTTT.

This clone showed up just a few times. V is TRBV28 and J is TRBJ1-5, with 7 bases matching TRBD1. CDR1 is MDHEN and CDR2 is SYDVKM in the germline V gene. The J segment lost 6 bases and the V segment lost 5 bases, leaving 25 bases of the junction unmatched. This CDR3 region has 20 residues. The CDR3 DNA follows: TGTGCCAGCAGTCCCGACTACCAAGCCATTTACCGGACAGGCGGTCAGCCCCAGCATTTT. Its protein product is CASSPDYQAIYRTGGQPQHF.

This clone was found once. The rearrangement links TRBV4-3 to TRBJ2-2; 8 nucleotides line up with TRBD1. Germline CDR1 reads LGHNA; CDR2 reads YSLEER. V gave up 4 bases and J gave up 2 bases; unmatched junction bases: 6. The CDR3 runs 16 residues. CDR3 sequence reads: CASSRSDRGNTGELFF. For the CDR3, the DNA is TGCGCCAGCAGCCGATCTGACAGGGGAAACACCGGGGAGCTGTTTTTT.

This chain uses TRBV29-1 with TRBJ2-4, with a possible D match to TRBD2 (7 bases). Germline CDR1 is SQVTM and CDR2 is ANQGSEA. The length of the CDR3 is 18 residues. V dropped 4 bases and J dropped 3 bases, with 25 bases sitting between them. The CDR3 nucleotides read TGCAGCGTTGCCGGGGGGCGAGGTGGAATTAGCGACAAAAACATTCAGTACTTC. This gives the protein CSVAGGRGGISDKNIQYF.

The chain carries TRBV6-5 and TRBJ1-2; 9 positions agree with TRBD1. There are 15 residues in the CDR3. CDR1 MNHEY and CDR2 SVGAGI come from the germline V gene. The ends lost 7 bases at V and 2 bases at J; junction bases unmatched: 8. The CDR3, as DNA: TGTGCCAGCATTAACGGACAGGGGCTAAACTATGGCTACACCTTC. Its translation is CASINGQGLNYGYTF.